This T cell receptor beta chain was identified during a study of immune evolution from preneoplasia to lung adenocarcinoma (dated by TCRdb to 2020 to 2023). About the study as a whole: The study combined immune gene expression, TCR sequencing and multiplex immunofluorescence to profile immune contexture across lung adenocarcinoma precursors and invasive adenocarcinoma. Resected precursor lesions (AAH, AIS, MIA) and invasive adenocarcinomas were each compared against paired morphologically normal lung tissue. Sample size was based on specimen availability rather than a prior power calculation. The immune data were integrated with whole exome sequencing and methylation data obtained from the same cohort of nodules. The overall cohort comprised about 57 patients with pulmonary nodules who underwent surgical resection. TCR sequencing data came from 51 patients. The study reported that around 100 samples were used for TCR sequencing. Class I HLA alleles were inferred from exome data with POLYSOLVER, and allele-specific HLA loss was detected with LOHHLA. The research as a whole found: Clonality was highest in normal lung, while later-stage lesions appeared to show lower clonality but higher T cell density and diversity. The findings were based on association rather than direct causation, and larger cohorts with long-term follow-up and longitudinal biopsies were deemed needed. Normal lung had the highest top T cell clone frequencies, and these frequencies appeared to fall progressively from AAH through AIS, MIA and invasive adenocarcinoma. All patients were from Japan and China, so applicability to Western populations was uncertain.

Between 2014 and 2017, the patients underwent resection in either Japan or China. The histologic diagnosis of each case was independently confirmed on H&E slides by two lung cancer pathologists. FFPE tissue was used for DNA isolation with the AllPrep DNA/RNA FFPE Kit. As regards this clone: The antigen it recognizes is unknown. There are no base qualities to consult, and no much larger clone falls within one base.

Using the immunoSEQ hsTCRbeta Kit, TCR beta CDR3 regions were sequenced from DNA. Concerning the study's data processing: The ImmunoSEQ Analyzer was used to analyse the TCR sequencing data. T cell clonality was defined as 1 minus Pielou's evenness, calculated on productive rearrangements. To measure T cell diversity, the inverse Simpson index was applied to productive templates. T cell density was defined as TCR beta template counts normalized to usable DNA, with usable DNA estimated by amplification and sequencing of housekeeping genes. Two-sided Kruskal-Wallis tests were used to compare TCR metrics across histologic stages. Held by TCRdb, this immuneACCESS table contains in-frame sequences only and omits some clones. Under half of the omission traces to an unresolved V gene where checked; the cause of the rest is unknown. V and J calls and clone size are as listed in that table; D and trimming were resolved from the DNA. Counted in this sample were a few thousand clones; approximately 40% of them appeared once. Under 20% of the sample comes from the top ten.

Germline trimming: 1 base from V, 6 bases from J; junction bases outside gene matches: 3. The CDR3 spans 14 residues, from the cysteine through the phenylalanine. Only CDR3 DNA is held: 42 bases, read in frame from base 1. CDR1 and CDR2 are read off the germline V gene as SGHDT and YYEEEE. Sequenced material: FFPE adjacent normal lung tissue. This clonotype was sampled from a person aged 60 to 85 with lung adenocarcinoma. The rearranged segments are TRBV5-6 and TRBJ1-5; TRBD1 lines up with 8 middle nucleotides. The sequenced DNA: TGTGCCAGCAGCTTGACAGGGGGTGGTCAGCCCCAGCATTTT. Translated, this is CASSLTGGGQPQHF. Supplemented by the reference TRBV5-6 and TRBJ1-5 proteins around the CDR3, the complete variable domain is DAGVTQSPTHLIKTRGQQVTLRCSPKSGHDTVSWYQQALGQGPQFIFQYYEEEERQRGNFPDRFSGHQFPNYSSELNVNALLLGDSALYLCASSLTGGGQPQHFGDGTRLSIL.